Listed below are T cell receptor beta chains from one sample, sequenced in a study of blood T cell repertoires in COVID-19. Sequenced by immunoSEQ multiplex PCR; TCRdb stores in-frame clones only, minus some. Of 180,000 or so clones listed, 84% are singletons. The sequencing sample was made of PBMCs or T cells enriched from blood (not recorded which). All receptors come from a man aged 40-55 years who had recovered from COVID-19. Each CDR3 is given with its conserved first and last residue. Each record gives: V gene, D gene, J gene, clone size, CDR3 protein, CDR3 DNA. D genes are given only for firm matches. Expanded clones get a size class; other rows say once, few or many, or leave the size out.

V gene: TRBV11-1; D gene: -; J gene: TRBJ1-1; clone size: -; CDR3 protein: CASSAQGLGAFF; CDR3 DNA: TGTGCCAGCAGCGCCCAGGGTTTGGGAGCTTTCTTT
V gene: TRBV5-1; D gene: TRBD1; J gene: TRBJ1-1; clone size: -; CDR3 protein: CASSSGQGAAEAFF; CDR3 DNA: TGCGCCAGCAGCTCCGGACAGGGGGCCGCTGAAGCTTTCTTT
V gene: TRBV7-9; D gene: -; J gene: TRBJ2-1; clone size: -; CDR3 protein: CASSEQEYNEQFF; CDR3 DNA: TGTGCCAGCAGCGAACAGGAATACAATGAGCAGTTCTTC
V gene: TRBV5-1; D gene: TRBD1; J gene: TRBJ2-5; clone size: -; CDR3 protein: CASNRDRATQETQYF; CDR3 DNA: TGCGCCAGCAACAGGGACAGAGCAACCCAAGAGACCCAGTACTTC
V gene: TRBV27; D gene: TRBD1; J gene: TRBJ2-3; clone size: few; CDR3 protein: CASSSFDRVGYF; CDR3 DNA: TGTGCCAGCAGCTCCTTCGACAGGGTGGGGTATTTT
V gene: TRBV7-2; D gene: -; J gene: TRBJ1-1; clone size: once; CDR3 protein: CASSSQGRTEAFF; CDR3 DNA: TGTGCCAGCAGCTCCCAGGGCCGGACTGAAGCTTTCTTT
V gene: TRBV11-3; D gene: -; J gene: TRBJ1-2; clone size: -; CDR3 protein: CASRLFALTDITSDAYGYTF; CDR3 DNA: TGTGCCAGCAGGTTATTCGCCCTTACGGACATCACGTCCGACGCCTATGGCTACACCTTC
V gene: TRBV28; D gene: -; J gene: TRBJ1-1; clone size: -; CDR3 protein: CASTKGEPEAFF; CDR3 DNA: TGTGCCAGCACTAAAGGGGAACCTGAAGCTTTCTTT
V gene: TRBV6-5; D gene: -; J gene: TRBJ2-7; clone size: -; CDR3 protein: CASSFQGGEQYF; CDR3 DNA: TGTGCCAGCAGCTTCCAGGGTGGCGAGCAGTACTTC
V gene: TRBV18; D gene: TRBD2; J gene: TRBJ2-7; clone size: many; CDR3 protein: CASSRGGQEQYF; CDR3 DNA: TGTGCCAGCTCACGCGGGGGGCAGGAGCAGTACTTC
V gene: TRBV4-2; D gene: TRBD1; J gene: TRBJ1-3; clone size: -; CDR3 protein: CASSQDRGLGGNTIYF; CDR3 DNA: TGTGCCAGCAGCCAGGACAGGGGGCTTGGTGGAAACACCATATATTTT
V gene: TRBV6-1; D gene: -; J gene: TRBJ1-3; clone size: -; CDR3 protein: CASSEARGSGNTIYF; CDR3 DNA: TGTGCCAGCAGTGAAGCGCGAGGGTCTGGAAACACCATATATTTT
V gene: TRBV5-4; D gene: -; J gene: TRBJ1-2; clone size: -; CDR3 protein: CASSLRGGRTVYGYTF; CDR3 DNA: TGTGCCAGCAGCTTGCGCGGGGGACGGACGGTCTATGGCTACACCTTC
V gene: TRBV3-1/TRBV3-2; D gene: TRBD1; J gene: TRBJ2-1; clone size: -; CDR3 protein: CASSQEEGTGTHEQFF; CDR3 DNA: TGTGCCAGCAGCCAAGAAGAAGGGACAGGGACCCATGAGCAGTTCTTC
V gene: TRBV10-3; D gene: TRBD2; J gene: TRBJ2-7; clone size: -; CDR3 protein: CAIRIGLAGGPGEQYF; CDR3 DNA: TGTGCCATCAGAATAGGACTAGCGGGGGGGCCAGGGGAGCAGTACTTC
V gene: TRBV30; D gene: TRBD1; J gene: TRBJ1-6; clone size: -; CDR3 protein: CAWSHQGAAYNSPLHF; CDR3 DNA: TGTGCCTGGAGCCATCAGGGGGCGGCCTATAATTCACCCCTCCACTTT
V gene: TRBV6-2/TRBV6-3; D gene: -; J gene: TRBJ1-5; clone size: -; CDR3 protein: CASTPGGGWSNQPQHF; CDR3 DNA: TGTGCCAGCACCCCCGGAGGAGGGTGGAGCAATCAGCCCCAGCATTTT
V gene: TRBV7-3; D gene: -; J gene: TRBJ1-2; clone size: -; CDR3 protein: CASSLSAGNGYTF; CDR3 DNA: TGTGCCAGCAGCTTAAGCGCAGGGAATGGCTACACCTTC
V gene: TRBV5-1; D gene: TRBD1; J gene: TRBJ2-3; clone size: -; CDR3 protein: CASRGQGGDTQYF; CDR3 DNA: TGCGCCAGCAGAGGACAGGGGGGAGATACGCAGTATTTT
V gene: TRBV11-2; D gene: -; J gene: TRBJ2-2; clone size: -; CDR3 protein: CASSWAGNYAGELFF; CDR3 DNA: TGTGCCAGCAGCTGGGCGGGGAACTACGCCGGGGAGCTGTTTTTT
V gene: TRBV11-3; D gene: -; J gene: TRBJ2-1; clone size: -; CDR3 protein: CASSLYEGGFREQFF; CDR3 DNA: TGTGCCAGCAGCTTATATGAGGGGGGGTTTCGTGAGCAGTTCTTC
V gene: TRBV2; D gene: -; J gene: TRBJ1-2; clone size: few; CDR3 protein: CASIIWEADGYTF; CDR3 DNA: TGTGCCAGCATCATATGGGAGGCGGATGGCTACACCTTC
V gene: TRBV10-1; D gene: TRBD1; J gene: TRBJ2-1; clone size: -; CDR3 protein: CASSDRGHPNEQFF; CDR3 DNA: TGCGCCAGCAGTGACAGGGGGCATCCCAATGAGCAGTTCTTC
V gene: TRBV5-1; D gene: -; J gene: TRBJ2-2; clone size: few; CDR3 protein: CASSLQTANTGELFF; CDR3 DNA: TGCGCCAGCAGCCTACAGACAGCGAACACCGGGGAGCTGTTTTTT
V gene: TRBV27; D gene: TRBD1; J gene: TRBJ2-7; clone size: once; CDR3 protein: CASSYRLEGAYEQYF; CDR3 DNA: TGTGCCAGCAGTTACCGTTTAGAGGGGGCGTACGAGCAGTACTTC
V gene: TRBV5-6; D gene: -; J gene: TRBJ2-5; clone size: -; CDR3 protein: CASSLAGWETRETQYF; CDR3 DNA: TGTGCCAGCAGCTTGGCCGGGTGGGAGACTCGAGAGACCCAGTACTTC
V gene: TRBV19; D gene: -; J gene: TRBJ2-5; clone size: -; CDR3 protein: CASSISQEETQYF; CDR3 DNA: TGTGCCAGTAGTATATCGCAGGAAGAGACCCAGTACTTC
V gene: TRBV5-4; D gene: -; J gene: TRBJ2-7; clone size: once; CDR3 protein: CASSSGLPTRQYF; CDR3 DNA: TGTGCCAGCAGCTCGGGACTCCCAACTAGGCAGTACTTC
V gene: TRBV5-1; D gene: -; J gene: TRBJ1-1; clone size: -; CDR3 protein: CASSLVSGAEAFF; CDR3 DNA: TGCGCCAGCAGCTTGGTTTCCGGGGCTGAAGCTTTCTTT
V gene: TRBV5-1; D gene: TRBD1; J gene: TRBJ2-2; clone size: -; CDR3 protein: CASSRGTGANTGELFF; CDR3 DNA: TGCGCCAGCAGCCGCGGGACAGGGGCGAACACCGGGGAGCTGTTTTTT
V gene: TRBV19; D gene: -; J gene: TRBJ1-2; clone size: -; CDR3 protein: CATGGVYGYTF; CDR3 DNA: TGTGCCACCGGGGGGGTCTATGGCTACACCTTC
V gene: TRBV7-9; D gene: -; J gene: TRBJ1-1; clone size: -; CDR3 protein: CASSLSGQKNTEAFF; CDR3 DNA: TGTGCCAGCAGCTTATCCGGACAGAAGAACACTGAAGCTTTCTTT
V gene: TRBV2; D gene: TRBD2; J gene: TRBJ2-3; clone size: once; CDR3 protein: CASSRGTSAGADTQYF; CDR3 DNA: TGTGCCAGCAGTAGGGGGACTAGCGCCGGGGCAGATACGCAGTATTTT
V gene: TRBV29-1; D gene: -; J gene: TRBJ1-1; clone size: -; CDR3 protein: CSVTRLTEAFF; CDR3 DNA: TGCAGCGTTACTCGATTAACTGAAGCTTTCTTT
V gene: TRBV27; D gene: -; J gene: TRBJ1-2; clone size: -; CDR3 protein: CASSLRQGYGYTF; CDR3 DNA: TGTGCCAGCAGTTTACGTCAGGGCTATGGCTACACCTTC
V gene: TRBV6-1; D gene: -; J gene: TRBJ1-2; clone size: -; CDR3 protein: CASSEVSGSYGYTF; CDR3 DNA: TGTGCCAGCAGTGAAGTATCGGGGAGTTATGGCTACACCTTC
V gene: TRBV20-1; D gene: -; J gene: TRBJ2-7; clone size: -; CDR3 protein: CSAFAYEQYF; CDR3 DNA: TGCAGTGCCTTCGCCTACGAGCAGTACTTC
V gene: TRBV30; D gene: -; J gene: TRBJ1-1; clone size: -; CDR3 protein: CAWGREFLRGRVTEAFF; CDR3 DNA: TGTGCCTGGGGGCGGGAGTTTTTGCGGGGGAGGGTCACTGAAGCTTTCTTT
V gene: TRBV6-6; D gene: -; J gene: TRBJ1-1; clone size: -; CDR3 protein: CASSYETGTSTEAFF; CDR3 DNA: TGTGCCAGCAGTTACGAGACGGGTACGAGCACTGAAGCTTTCTTT
V gene: TRBV5-4; D gene: TRBD1; J gene: TRBJ1-6; clone size: -; CDR3 protein: CASSLGPGQANSPLHF; CDR3 DNA: TGTGCCAGCAGCTTGGGCCCGGGACAGGCTAATTCACCCCTCCACTTT
V gene: TRBV7-8; D gene: -; J gene: TRBJ1-1; clone size: once; CDR3 protein: CASSFYGGGTEAFF; CDR3 DNA: TGTGCCAGCAGCTTTTATGGGGGAGGGACTGAAGCTTTCTTT
V gene: TRBV5-4; D gene: -; J gene: TRBJ2-7; clone size: -; CDR3 protein: CASSRETGQAYEQYF; CDR3 DNA: TGTGCCAGCAGCCGAGAGACCGGACAAGCCTACGAGCAGTACTTC
V gene: TRBV19; D gene: TRBD1; J gene: TRBJ1-5; clone size: -; CDR3 protein: CASSIGTAINQPQHF; CDR3 DNA: TGTGCCAGTAGTATCGGGACAGCGATCAATCAGCCCCAGCATTTT
V gene: TRBV19; D gene: TRBD1; J gene: TRBJ1-3; clone size: -; CDR3 protein: CASSGTVGNTIYF; CDR3 DNA: TGTGCCAGTAGCGGGACAGTCGGAAACACCATATATTTT
V gene: TRBV5-1; D gene: TRBD1; J gene: TRBJ2-7; clone size: once; CDR3 protein: CASSFSRDSTYEQYF; CDR3 DNA: TGCGCCAGCAGCTTCTCCCGGGACAGTACCTACGAGCAGTACTTC
V gene: TRBV21-1; D gene: -; J gene: TRBJ2-1; clone size: few; CDR3 protein: CASSPQGYFYNEQFF; CDR3 DNA: TGTGCCAGCAGCCCCCAGGGCTATTTCTACAATGAGCAGTTCTTC
V gene: TRBV19; D gene: TRBD1; J gene: TRBJ1-2; clone size: -; CDR3 protein: CASSMGQGLNYGYTF; CDR3 DNA: TGTGCCAGTAGTATGGGACAGGGCCTAAACTATGGCTACACCTTC
V gene: TRBV10-3; D gene: -; J gene: TRBJ1-2; clone size: -; CDR3 protein: CAISFGKDYGYTF; CDR3 DNA: TGTGCCATCAGCTTCGGGAAAGACTATGGCTACACCTTC
V gene: TRBV14; D gene: TRBD1; J gene: TRBJ2-1; clone size: -; CDR3 protein: CASSRATGSSYNEQFF; CDR3 DNA: TGTGCCAGCAGCCGAGCGACAGGGAGCTCCTACAATGAGCAGTTCTTC
V gene: TRBV2; D gene: -; J gene: TRBJ1-3; clone size: -; CDR3 protein: CASKNGASGNTIYF; CDR3 DNA: TGTGCCAGTAAGAACGGAGCCTCTGGAAACACCATATATTTT
V gene: TRBV19; D gene: -; J gene: TRBJ1-4; clone size: -; CDR3 protein: CASSLRDTRATNEKLFF; CDR3 DNA: TGTGCCAGTAGCCTCCGGGACACCCGCGCAACTAATGAAAAACTGTTTTTT
V gene: TRBV4-1; D gene: -; J gene: TRBJ1-5; clone size: -; CDR3 protein: CASSLETRQPQHF; CDR3 DNA: TGCGCCAGCAGCCTCGAAACAAGACAGCCCCAGCATTTT
V gene: TRBV19; D gene: TRBD2; J gene: TRBJ2-5; clone size: -; CDR3 protein: CASSIRLADQETQYF; CDR3 DNA: TGTGCCAGTAGTATACGACTAGCGGATCAAGAGACCCAGTACTTC
V gene: TRBV6-1; D gene: TRBD2; J gene: TRBJ2-5; clone size: -; CDR3 protein: CASSELVAGGGYLETQYF; CDR3 DNA: TGTGCCAGCAGTGAATTGGTAGCGGGGGGAGGGTATTTAGAGACCCAGTACTTC
V gene: TRBV4-1; D gene: TRBD1; J gene: TRBJ1-2; clone size: -; CDR3 protein: CASRNRGPANYGYTF; CDR3 DNA: TGCGCCAGCAGAAACAGGGGCCCAGCTAACTATGGCTACACCTTC
V gene: TRBV5-3; D gene: -; J gene: TRBJ1-5; clone size: -; CDR3 protein: CARNFVQGYQPQHF; CDR3 DNA: TGTGCCAGAAACTTCGTCCAGGGCTATCAGCCCCAGCATTTT